These T cell receptor beta chains were read from a single sample in a study of cytomegalovirus exposure and HLA in healthy donors. The table came from immunoSEQ multiplex PCR; TCRdb's copy has only in-frame clones and leaves some out. The sample lists about 160,000 clones; roughly 84% were seen once. The sequencing input was PBMCs. The receptor source for this set is a man aged 45-60 years in good health and CMV-seropositive. Both conserved end residues are trimmed from each CDR3. Where a row states a size, it is once, few, many or the class of an expanded clone; other rows omit it.

V gene,clone size,J gene,CDR3 protein
TRBV11-2,NA,TRBJ2-7,ASSDTPGTPWGD
TRBV5-1,many,TRBJ1-2,ASSPGGGWYGYT
TRBV6-1,NA,TRBJ2-1,ASEGVRAIGTEQF
TRBV9,NA,TRBJ2-3,ASAKTGLASDTQY
TRBV10-3,NA,TRBJ1-2,ATNVAGSNYGYT
TRBV25-1,NA,TRBJ1-2,ASSDPTHDYGYT
TRBV18,NA,TRBJ1-5,ASSPLPAGSNQPQH
TRBV29-1,NA,TRBJ2-3,SVERTGGADTQY
TRBV6-5,NA,TRBJ1-5,ASGAGSSNQPQH
TRBV5-1,NA,TRBJ2-5,ASSSQRGPQETQY
TRBV2,NA,TRBJ2-7,ASSERTSGTYEQY